This T cell receptor (beta chain) was profiled in a study of blood T cell repertoires in COVID-19. Sequencing used immunoSEQ multiplex PCR; TCRdb keeps in-frame clones, though not all of them. The sample records about 300,000 clones, 85% to 90% being singletons. Trimming took off 3 bases at V and 11 bases at J, with 16 bases between the two ends. The CDR3 contains 13 residues. Germline CDR1 SGHTA, CDR2 FQGNSA. This clone showed up just a few times. The rearrangement uses TRBV7-2 and TRBJ1-1; D is unresolved. This receptor was taken from a woman in her thirties with COVID-19, enrolled during active disease. Material for sequencing was peripheral blood. The CDR3 reads CASSFSGPSAAFF. DNA for the CDR3: TGTGCCAGCAGCTTTTCGGGTCCCTCGGCGGCTTTCTTT.